Listed below are T cell receptor beta chains from one sample, sequenced in a study of blood T cell repertoires in COVID-19. Clones were sequenced by immunoSEQ multiplex PCR, and TCRdb holds only the in-frame ones, with some missing. The table includes fewer than 80,000 clones, around 80% detected once. The sequenced material came from peripheral blood. The receptor set was obtained from a human donor in a cohort sampled during active COVID-19. Each CDR3 is given without its conserved first and last residue. The order of the fields is clone size, V gene, J gene, CDR3 protein. A row's size may be missing; if present it is once, few, many or a size class.

NA	TRBV5-1	TRBJ2-4	ASSLSGRAGKDIQY
once	TRBV29-1	TRBJ2-1	SVGRGPGNEQF
NA	TRBV28	TRBJ2-1	ASSSQTGPLGDEQF
NA	TRBV19	TRBJ2-4	ASSGGDGLAKNIQY
NA	TRBV9	TRBJ2-1	ASSQRVLAGADNEQF
NA	TRBV7-3	TRBJ2-3	ASSLASGRTDTQY
NA	TRBV6-1	TRBJ1-1	ASSEMRPEAF
NA	TRBV13	TRBJ2-7	ASSLSDSPWDEQY
once	TRBV7-2	TRBJ1-2	ASSLELGQGGYT
few	TRBV28	TRBJ1-5	ASSIQGGDQPQH
NA	TRBV24-1	TRBJ2-5	ATSDLQGAGETQY
NA	TRBV6-6	TRBJ1-5	ASSLRDGGWGGNQPQH
NA	TRBV6-5	TRBJ2-7	ASSYNGAYEQY
NA	TRBV5-4	TRBJ2-3	ASSLIGQAPSTDTQY
once	TRBV7-2	TRBJ2-7	ASSLGAGPYEQY
NA	TRBV5-4	TRBJ1-3	ASSPQGGSGNTIY
NA	TRBV5-6	TRBJ2-7	ASSSPGLAGVSYEQY
once	TRBV18	TRBJ2-6	ASSPRGTGGSGANVLT
few	TRBV7-3	TRBJ2-2	ASSLSPGQGHGELF
once	TRBV29-1	TRBJ2-1	SVEHREVPF
NA	TRBV7-9	TRBJ1-1	ASSLLGASTEAF
NA	TRBV3-1/TRBV3-2	TRBJ2-7	ASSQVEGSYEQY